What follows describes a single TCR beta chain. Its antigen is currently unknown. The CDR3 spans 16 residues. Germline loops: CDR1 LNHDA, CDR2 SQIVND (reference sequence). J was trimmed by 5 bases and V by 5 bases; bases with no gene match: 12. The data were obtained in a study of T cell responses to AZD1222 COVID-19 vaccine. Study-level results: Donors skewed white British and female; clonal diversity was possibly underestimated. Following two doses of AZD1222, Spike-specific TCR breadth and depth rose. Nearly half of spike-specific TCRs reportedly go after variant regions that carry no mutations.

TCRdb's table, derived via immunoSEQ multiplex PCR, lists solely in-frame clones and lacks some. The sample lists around 140,000 clones, 85% to 95% occurring once. The sequence was collected from an adult in good health. The J gene is TRBJ2-1, the V gene TRBV19; TRBD2 matches 7 bases. This sample comprised peripheral blood, obtained on day 0 of AZD1222 vaccination. For the CDR3, the DNA is TGTGCCAGTAGTGACCGTCTGGCTAGCGGAGACAATGAGCAGTTCTTC. This encodes CASSDRLASGDNEQFF.